This TCR beta chain was observed in a study of T cells after yellow fever vaccination. Study-wide points: In post-booster samples, most primary-vaccination clones reappeared (about 96% CD4, around 87% CD8). The presence of abundant clonotypes contaminating from the bulk population was possible in FACS-sorted repertoires.

Trimming removed 5 bases from V and 0 bases from J; junction bases left unmatched: 5. Germline values: CDR1 SGHNT, CDR2 YYREEE (reference sequence). The CDR3 has 15 amino acids. Comments on this clonotype: What it binds is unknown.

TCRdb re-called the 5' RACE reads through MiXCR, storing one row per CDR3 protein. The sample carries 300,000 to 400,000 distinct CDR3 sequences, 8.7% recorded once. The sequences come from PBMCs, collected on the day of the first yellow fever vaccination. The sequence was collected from a man younger than 30 who received the YFV17D yellow fever vaccine. The chain uses TRBV5-4 and TRBJ2-1; 7 bases are a match to TRBD1. DNA for the CDR3: TGTGCCAGCAGGAACGACAGGGCCTCCTACAATGAGCAGTTCTTC. It translates to CASRNDRASYNEQFF.